This TCR beta chain was sequenced during a study of T-cell reconstitution after alpha-beta-depleted transplantation in children. Overall study findings and caveats: The main origin of T-cell counts and diversity one year after transplant was newly produced T cells. TCRbeta diversity was high at day 60 in some patients (a result of surviving recipient T cells and thymic progenitors). Several hundred expanded graft clones reportedly were the source of alpha-beta T cells about two months after transplant.

CDR3 length: 14 amino acids. V gave up 4 bases and J gave up 1 base, with 11 bases separating them. Germline CDR1 is SQVTM and CDR2 is ANQGSEA. This clonotype was counted a few times. Its antigen is still unknown. Unique molecular identifiers were incorporated when the TCRbeta library was constructed. TCRdb re-called the PCR reads through MiXCR, storing one row per CDR3 protein. Altogether 450,000 to 550,000 distinct CDR3 sequences are present, approximately 10% being singletons, with the ten largest covering 14%. The sample here was PBMCs, mostly from graft donor cells, taken 180 days after TCRalphabeta/CD19-depleted stem cell transplant. This TCR derives from a female patient aged 2 to 10 who had a stem cell transplant for aplastic anemia, so the T cells may come from the graft donor. The chain recombines TRBV29-1 with TRBJ1-5; maybe TRBD1 (6 bases). The CDR3 DNA sequence: TGCAGCGTTGCGGTAGGACAGAGCAATCAGCCCCAGCATTTT. Protein: CSVAVGQSNQPQHF.